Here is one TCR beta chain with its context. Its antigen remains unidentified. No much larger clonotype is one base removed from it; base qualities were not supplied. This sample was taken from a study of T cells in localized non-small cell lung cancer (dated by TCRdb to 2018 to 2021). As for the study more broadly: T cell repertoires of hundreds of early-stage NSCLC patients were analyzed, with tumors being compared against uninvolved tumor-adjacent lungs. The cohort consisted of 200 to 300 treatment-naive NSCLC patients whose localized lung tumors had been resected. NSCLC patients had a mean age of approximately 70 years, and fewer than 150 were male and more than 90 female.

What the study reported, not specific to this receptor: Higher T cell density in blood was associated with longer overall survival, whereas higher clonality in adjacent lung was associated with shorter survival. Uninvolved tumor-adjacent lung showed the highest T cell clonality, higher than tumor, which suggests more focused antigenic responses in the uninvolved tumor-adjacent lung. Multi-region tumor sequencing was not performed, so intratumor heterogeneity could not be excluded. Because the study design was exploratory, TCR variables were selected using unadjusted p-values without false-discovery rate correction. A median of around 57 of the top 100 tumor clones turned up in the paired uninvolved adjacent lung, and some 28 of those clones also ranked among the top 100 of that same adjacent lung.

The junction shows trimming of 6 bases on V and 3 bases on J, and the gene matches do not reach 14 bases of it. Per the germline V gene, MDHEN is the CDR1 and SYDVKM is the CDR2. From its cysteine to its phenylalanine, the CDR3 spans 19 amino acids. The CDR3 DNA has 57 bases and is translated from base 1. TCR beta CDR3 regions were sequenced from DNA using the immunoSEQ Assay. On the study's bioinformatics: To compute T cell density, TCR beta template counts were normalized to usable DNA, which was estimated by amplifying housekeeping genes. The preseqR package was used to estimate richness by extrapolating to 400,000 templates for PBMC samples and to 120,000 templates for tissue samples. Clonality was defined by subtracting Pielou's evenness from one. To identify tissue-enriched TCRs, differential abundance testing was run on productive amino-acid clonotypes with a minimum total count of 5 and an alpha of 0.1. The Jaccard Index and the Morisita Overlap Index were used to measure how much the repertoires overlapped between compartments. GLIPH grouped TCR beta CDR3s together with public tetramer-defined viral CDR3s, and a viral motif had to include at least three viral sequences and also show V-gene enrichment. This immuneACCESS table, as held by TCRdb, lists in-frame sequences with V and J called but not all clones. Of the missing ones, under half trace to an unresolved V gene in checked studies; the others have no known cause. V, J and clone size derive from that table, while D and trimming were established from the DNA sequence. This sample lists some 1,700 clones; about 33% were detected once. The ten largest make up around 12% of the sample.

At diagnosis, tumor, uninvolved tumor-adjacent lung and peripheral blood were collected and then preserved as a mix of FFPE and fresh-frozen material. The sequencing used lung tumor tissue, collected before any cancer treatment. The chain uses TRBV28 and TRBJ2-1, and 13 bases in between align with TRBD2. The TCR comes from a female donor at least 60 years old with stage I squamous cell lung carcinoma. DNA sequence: TGTGCCAGCAGAACCCCGGGACTAGCGGGAACTACGGTCTACAATGAGCAGTTCTTC. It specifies CASRTPGLAGTTVYNEQFF.